A single sample is the source of the 18 T cell receptor beta chains below, sequenced in a study of blood T cell repertoires in COVID-19. Using immunoSEQ multiplex PCR, the repertoire was profiled, and TCRdb retains in-frame clones only, with some absent. The sample consists of over 110,000 clones, about 91% of them appearing once. Sequencing was done on a sample of peripheral blood. All receptors derive from a human donor in a cohort sampled during active COVID-19.

This chain's CDR3 is CASSFHLAGGQETQYF. The CDR3 DNA reads as TGTGCCAGTAGCTTTCACCTAGCGGGGGGCCAAGAGACCCAGTACTTC. V usage is TRBV19 and J usage is TRBJ2-5; TRBD2 agrees at 11 bases. Germline CDR1 and CDR2: LNHDA and SQIVND (reference sequence). V lost 6 bases to trimming and J lost 1 base; unmatched junction nucleotides: 7. The CDR3 sequence is 16 residues long.

This chain uses TRBV9 with TRBJ2-3; TRBD1 matches 7 bases. J lost 3 bases, V lost 4 bases, and 14 bases had no gene match. This CDR3 has 17 residues. Germline V lookup: CDR1 SGDLS, CDR2 YYNGEE. The CDR3 region is CASSLIPIGGPTDTQYF. The CDR3 DNA reads TGTGCCAGCAGCCTAATACCTATAGGGGGCCCTACAGATACGCAGTATTTT.

The V call is TRBV2, the J call TRBJ2-7, with 10 nucleotides matching TRBD1. This CDR3 has 14 amino acids. After removal of 5 bases from V and 2 bases from J, the junction contained 3 bases not matched to a gene. Germline V lookup: CDR1 SNHLY, CDR2 FYNNEI. In DNA, the CDR3 is TGTGCCAGCAGTTGGGACAGGGGAGCCTACGAGCAGTACTTC. Its protein is CASSWDRGAYEQYF.

The rearrangement joins TRBV7-2 to TRBJ1-3; D remains ambiguous. This CDR3 is built from 16 residues. V was cut by 5 bases and J by 0 bases, with 14 bases left in between. The germline gives CDR1 SGHTA, CDR2 FQGNSA. The CDR3 bases are TGTGCCAGCAGCCCCCTGGTACGGGGCTCTGGAAACACCATATATTTT. The encoded protein is CASSPLVRGSGNTIYF.

The chain couples TRBV6-6 to TRBJ1-1, with 8 bases fitting TRBD1. CDR3 size: 15 residues. V trimming: 6 bases; J trimming: 1 base; junction bases outside the gene matches: 7. Germline-derived CDR1 and CDR2 are MNHNY and SVGAGI (reference sequence). The CDR3 region is CASSDSTGENTEAFF. The CDR3 region has the DNA TGTGCCAGCAGCGATTCGACAGGGGAGAACACTGAAGCTTTCTTT.

The rearrangement joins TRBV19 to TRBJ1-5, with 10 bases fitting TRBD1. The ends lost 7 bases at V and 6 bases at J; junction bases unmatched: 9. Germline CDR1 is LNHDA and CDR2 is SQIVND (reference sequence). CDR3 size: 15 residues. The CDR3 protein is CASNPGQGTSQPQHF. In DNA form, the CDR3 reads TGTGCCAGTAACCCGGGACAGGGGACAAGTCAGCCCCAGCATTTT.

The chain carries TRBV5-1 and TRBJ2-3; a possible D gene is TRBD1 (6 bases). With 4 bases removed from V and 4 bases from J, the gap between germline ends came to 16 bases. The CDR3 consists of 15 residues. Germline V gene data show CDR1 as SGHRS and CDR2 as YFSETQ. CDR3 amino acids: CASSPQQGLSDTQYF. The CDR3 nucleotides are TGCGCCAGCAGCCCACAACAGGGATTGTCAGATACGCAGTATTTT. The variable domain in full, with the rest retrieved from reference TRBV5-1 and TRBJ2-3, is KAGVTQTPRYLIKTRGQQVTLSCSPISGHRSVSWYQQTPGQGLQFLFEYFSETQRNKGNFPGRFSGRQFSNSRSEMNVSTLELGDSALYLCASSPQQGLSDTQYFGPGTRLTVL.

The chain has TRBV21-1 and TRBJ2-2; the tabulated D call, TRBD1, remains unverified against the DNA. TRBV21-1 is a recognized pseudogene. The CDR3 contains 21 residues. This CDR3 reads CASPAVLTGTKQSANTGELFF. The CDR3 DNA is TGTGCCAGCCCAGCTGTTCTAACAGGTACGAAGCAGTCCGCGAACACCGGGGAGCTGTTTTTT.

This rearrangement joins TRBV4-1 to TRBJ1-4, with D possibly being TRBD1 (6 bases). Between the trimmed V and J ends, which lost 4 bases and 7 bases, there was a span of 10 bases. The CDR3 is made up of 13 amino acids. From germline, CDR1 is MGHRA and CDR2 YSYEKL. The DNA of the CDR3 is TGCGCCAGCAGCCTGGGCAGGGGTGAAAAACTGTTTTTT. Protein sequence: CASSLGRGEKLFF.

The rearrangement links TRBV19 to TRBJ1-2, with TRBD1 identical over 10 bases. The CDR3 is 15 amino acids. Per germline, CDR1 LNHDA and CDR2 SQIVND (reference sequence). V gave up 6 bases and J gave up 5 bases; unmatched junction bases: 9. CDR3 in amino acids: CASSPGGTGVYGYTF. CDR3 nucleotide sequence: TGTGCCAGTAGCCCGGGGGGGACAGGGGTTTATGGCTACACCTTC.

The chain links TRBV5-4 to TRBJ2-7; D unresolved. This CDR3 is 14 amino acids long. The V end lost 0 bases, the J end lost 0 bases, and 7 bases lay between the germline ends. Germline CDR1 is SGHNT and CDR2 is YYREEE (reference sequence). The CDR3 bases are TGTGCCAGCAGCTTGGAACAGTTCTCCTACGAGCAGTACTTC. Its protein product is CASSLEQFSYEQYF.

This chain joins TRBV7-9 and TRBJ2-2, with a tentative D call TRBD1 (6 bases). Looked up from germline, CDR1 is SEHNR and CDR2 is FQNEAQ (reference sequence). Trimming shortened V by 7 bases and J by 1 base, and 10 bases separated the two germline ends. CDR3 length equals 14 residues. The CDR3: CASKRTENTGELFF. DNA for the CDR3: TGTGCCAGCAAAAGGACAGAGAACACCGGGGAGCTGTTTTTT.

The V and J genes are TRBV25-1 and TRBJ1-2; D possibly corresponds to TRBD1 (6 bases). Germline V CDR1 and CDR2: MGHDK, SYGVNS. Deletions cut 6 bases from V and 4 bases from J, with 9 bases between. The CDR3 extends over 12 amino acids. CDR3 bases: TGTGCCAGCAGAGGGGACATCTATGGCTACACCTTC. Residues: CASRGDIYGYTF.

V is TRBV3-1 (or the pseudogene TRBV3-2) and J is TRBJ2-5, with D perhaps matching TRBD1 (6 bases). Trimming took 4 bases from V and 2 from J, leaving 14 bases between them. The CDR3 loop spans 15 amino acids. Germline assignment: CDR1 LGHDT and CDR2 YNNKEL (reference sequence). CDR3 coding DNA: TGTGCCAGCAGCCCGGACAGACCCTTACAAGAGACCCAGTACTTC. Translation gives CASSPDRPLQETQYF.

The chain joins TRBV4-1 to TRBJ2-7; the D gene is possibly TRBD1 (6 bases). The CDR3 contains 15 residues. Germline CDR1 reads MGHRA; CDR2 reads YSYEKL. Trimming pared 0 bases from V and 2 bases from J, leaving 11 bases between. CDR3 in DNA: TGCGCCAGCAGCCAAGATCTCGGGACAACCTACGAGCAGTACTTC. As protein: CASSQDLGTTYEQYF.

The rearrangement joins TRBV4-1 to TRBJ2-3, with TRBD1 identical over 8 bases. CDR1 is MGHRA and CDR2 is YSYEKL in the germline V gene. The CDR3 extends over 16 amino acids. The ends lost 2 bases at V and 2 bases at J; junction bases unmatched: 6. The CDR3 spells CASSQPTGAITDTQYF. The CDR3 DNA follows: TGCGCCAGCAGCCAACCGACAGGGGCAATCACAGATACGCAGTATTTT.

This chain links TRBV7-2 with TRBJ2-7; 7 bases align to TRBD2. Germline V gives CDR1 SGHTA, CDR2 FQGNSA. This CDR3 is 13 amino acids long. V trimming: 5 bases; J trimming: 3 bases; junction bases outside the gene matches: 4. The CDR3 sequence is CASSLGDYYEQYF. CDR3 nucleotides: TGTGCCAGCAGCCTAGGGGACTACTACGAGCAGTACTTC.

The rearrangement joins TRBV7-9 to TRBJ2-7; TRBD1 agrees at 8 bases. The J segment lost 1 base and the V segment lost 5 bases, leaving 4 bases of the junction unmatched. Germline loops: CDR1 SEHNR, CDR2 FQNEAQ (reference sequence). CDR3 length equals 14 residues. CDR3 protein: CASSTTGASYEQYF. As DNA, the CDR3 is TGTGCCAGCAGCACGACAGGGGCATCCTACGAGCAGTACTTC.